Reported below is one T cell receptor (beta chain). This clone was counted a single time. The antigen this receptor binds is unknown. Base qualities are not recorded, but no much larger clone differs from it by a single base. Interpreted using the paper, the time point label stands for: baseline before first vaccination. Vaccinee samples were obtained from the UK trials COV001 and COV002, which included a single-blind randomized controlled phase 2/3 trial of AZD1222 (ChAdOx1 nCoV-19) in healthy adults. For TCRbeta chain sequencing, PBMC samples were collected from trial participants at day 0 and at day 28 after the second dose. The data were obtained in a study of T cell responses to AZD1222 COVID-19 vaccine (dated by TCRdb to the early 2020s). Describing the broader study: Because spike-specific TCR depth and breadth did not differ between the two schedules, AZD1222 recipients who got a second dose at roughly 4 weeks were pooled with those who got a second dose at roughly 12 weeks. TCR sequencing covered roughly 230 trial participants: 200 to 220 given two doses of AZD1222 and 26 given two doses of MenACWY control vaccine. Trial participants were enrolled by age into 18-55, 56-69 and 70-plus year subgroups, with 148, 28 and 57 TCR-sequenced participants respectively.

Per the germline V gene, SGHDT is the CDR1 and YYEEEE is the CDR2. There are 15 amino acids in the CDR3, from cysteine to phenylalanine inclusive. Just the 45-base CDR3 DNA is kept, in frame starting at base 1. The V end gives up 3 bases and the J end 5 bases, leaving 4 bases in the junction not matched to a gene. The CDR3 regions of human TCRbeta chains were analyzed by immunosequencing. Processing in the source paper ran as follows. TCRs in the repertoires were compared against a reference library of SARS-CoV-2-specific TCRs that had been generated with the MIRA antigen-specificity platform. Breadth was defined as the fraction of unique TCRs that were SARS-CoV-2-associated, and depth was defined as the fraction of total T cells that were SARS-CoV-2-associated. Using the MIRA data, every spike-specific TCR was mapped to the spike region that the TCR reacted to and assigned to either a CD4 or a CD8 class. Log10-transformed breadth and depth values were compared by one-way ANOVA with Sidak's multiple comparisons tests. This is the immuneACCESS table as TCRdb keeps it, with only in-frame sequences that have V and J called. A part of the clones is gone; compared with another copy, unresolved V genes explain less than half, and the rest is unexplained. V and J calls and clone size are given by that table; D and trimming were obtained from the DNA. This sample gives some 130,000 clones in total; 85% to 90% of them show up just once. Over 1.5% of the sample is in the top ten clones.

What the research found in general, with its limitations: No day 14 peak-response samples were available, so repertoires were characterized only after the peak T cell response. Reportedly, close to half of the unique spike-specific TCRs recognized epitopes lying outside the regions that are mutated in the B.1.351 and B.1.1.7 variants. Participants were mostly white British and included more females than males, and it was suggested by the authors that clonal diversity may have been underestimated. Conclusions about previously exposed vaccinees were limited because only a handful of AZD1222 recipients were SARS-CoV-2 seropositive at baseline. The 56-69-year group was small, and its depth increase did not reach significance, likely because of low power. A significant rise in spike-specific TCR breadth and depth was observed after two AZD1222 doses relative to day 0 and relative to MenACWY recipients. CD4 TCRs associated with the vaccine covered the entire spike protein, and the dominant responses were in regions 160-218 and 743-854.

The chain couples TRBV5-6 to TRBJ2-1, with TRBD2 identical over 11 junction bases. The clonotype was recovered from an adult in good health. Specimen: peripheral blood, collected on day 0 of AZD1222 vaccination. The CDR3: CASSWETSGNNEQFF. In nucleotide form, the sequence is TGTGCCAGCAGCTGGGAGACTAGCGGGAACAATGAGCAGTTCTTC.